The 17 T cell receptor beta chains in this list originate from one sample, sequenced in a study of CD8+CD57+ T cells in acquired aplastic anemia. TCR beta VDJ and CDR3 were profiled, and genomic DNA was the template. TCRdb passed the reads through MiXCR, listing each CDR3 protein once. The top ten clones hold roughly 8% of a sample with some 290,000 distinct CDR3 sequences, 55% to 60% of them seen once. Specimen: sorted CD4+, CD8+, or CD8+CD57+ T cells (not recorded which) from PBMCs. The receptors here all came from a human donor with severe aplastic anemia or a healthy control (not recorded which).

A few counts support this clonotype. The DNA for the CDR3 is TGTGCCAGGTCCGACCGGAGGGGCGGAGATACGCAGTATTTT. It codes for CARSDRRGGDTQYF. The gene calls are TRBV2 and TRBJ2-3, with a weak D call TRBD2 (6 bases). Germline CDR1 and CDR2: SNHLY and FYNNEI. With 9 bases removed from V and 5 bases from J, the gap between germline ends came to 18 bases. The length of the CDR3 is 14 residues.

The chain joins TRBV9 to TRBJ1-4; 8 bases are shared with TRBD1. Germline V gene sequence: CDR1 SGDLS, CDR2 YYNGEE. The V and J ends lost 0 bases and 7 bases, in that order; junction bases with no gene match: 5. CDR3 length: 15 amino acids. CDR3 in amino acids: CASSVEAGGGEKLFF. In nucleotides, the CDR3 is TGTGCCAGCAGCGTAGAGGCAGGGGGCGGTGAAAAACTGTTTTTT.

A remark on this clonotype: The germline gene is not matched at one end of the junction; a read error may be the cause. The chain carries TRBV5-6 and TRBJ1-3; D might be TRBD1 (5 bases). Per germline, CDR1 SGHDT and CDR2 YYEEEE. CDR3 length equals 14 residues. CDR3 sequence: CASSSLAGGSTIYF. The CDR3 region has the DNA TGTGCCAGCAGCTCCCTAGCGGGGGGAAGCACCATATATTTT.

This clonotype showed up just a few times. V and J are TRBV7-9 and TRBJ2-5; 7 nucleotides line up with TRBD2. With 5 bases clipped from V and 0 bases from J, the junction kept 6 bases outside the gene matches. The CDR3 is 15 residues long. The germline CDR1 and CDR2 sequences are SEHNR and FQNEAQ (reference sequence). CDR3 in amino acids: CASSPGTTDQETQYF. DNA of the CDR3: TGTGCCAGCAGCCCCGGGACTACGGACCAAGAGACCCAGTACTTC.

The J gene is TRBJ2-5, the V gene TRBV7-9; D might be TRBD2 (7 bases). This CDR3 spans 15 amino acids. Germline V gene sequence: CDR1 SEHNR, CDR2 FQNEAQ (reference sequence). The CDR3 coding sequence is TGTGGGAGCAGCTTAAACCGGGGGGCACAAGAGACCCAGTACTTC. Encoded protein: CGSSLNRGAQETQYF.

The chain links TRBV7-2 to TRBJ2-7; D remains unclear. Trimming took 3 bases from V and 6 from J, leaving 12 bases between them. Germline values: CDR1 SGHTA, CDR2 FQGNSA. The length of the CDR3 is 13 residues. CDR3 loop: CASSFLDSPEQYF. The CDR3 DNA sequence: TGTGCCAGCAGCTTCCTAGATTCTCCCGAGCAGTACTTC. The full variable domain, with the rest looked up from reference TRBV7-2 and TRBJ2-7, is GAGVSQSPSNKVTEKGKDVELRCDPISGHTALYWYRQSLGQGLEFLIYFQGNSAPDKSGLPSDRFSAERTGGSVSTLTIQRTQQEDSAVYLCASSFLDSPEQYFGPGTRLTVT.

This chain connects TRBV12-5 to TRBJ2-7, with a tentative D call TRBD2 (5 bases). Germline V lookup: CDR1 LGHNT, CDR2 FRNRAP. Deletions cut 9 bases from V and 6 bases from J, with 15 bases between. The CDR3 runs 12 residues. CDR3 nucleotide sequence: TGTGCTAGAGCCCCGACGGGATTCGAGCAGTACTTC. It translates to CARAPTGFEQYF.

The rearrangement links TRBV10-1 to TRBJ2-3; D is ambiguous. Germline loops: CDR1 WNHNN, CDR2 SYGVQD (reference sequence). There are 15 residues in the CDR3. V was clipped by 4 bases and J by 4 bases, with 15 bases between them. The CDR3 DNA reads as TGCGCCAGCAGTGGAGGCCTCTCGAACTCAGATACGCAGTATTTT. This codes for CASSGGLSNSDTQYF.

The count of this clonotype is one. This chain links TRBV7-8 with TRBJ2-2, with a weak D call TRBD2 (6 bases). CDR3 length: 14 residues. The germline CDR1 and CDR2 sequences are SGHVS and FQNEAQ. Deletions cut 7 bases from V and 7 bases from J, with 16 bases between. CDR3 region: CASTLATGGGELFF. The CDR3, as DNA: TGTGCCAGCACCCTGGCCACCGGGGGCGGGGAGCTGTTTTTT. Together with reference TRBV7-8 and TRBJ2-2, the CDR3 gives the full variable domain: GAGVSQSPRYKVAKRGQDVALRCDPISGHVSLFWYQQALGQGPEFLTYFQNEAQLDKSGLPSDRFFAERPEGSVSTLKIQRTQQEDSAVYLCASTLATGGGELFFGEGSRLTVL.

This clonotype has at least ten counts. This chain links TRBV10-3 with TRBJ1-2; 10 positions agree with TRBD1. Germline values: CDR1 ENHRY, CDR2 SYGVKD. The CDR3 totals 15 residues. V lost 0 bases and J lost 7; bases outside the gene matches: 5. Written as DNA, the CDR3 is TGTGCCATCAGTGAGTCGGGACAGGGGAGGGCTGGCTACACCTTC. It codes for CAISESGQGRAGYTF.

This chain uses TRBV5-4 with TRBJ2-2; D is unresolved. Trimming stripped 0 bases from V and 1 base from J, with 7 bases between. Germline loops: CDR1 SGHNT, CDR2 YYREEE (reference sequence). This CDR3 is built from 15 residues. The CDR3, as DNA: TGTGCCAGCAGCTTGGAAACCAAGAACACCGGGGAGCTGTTTTTT. Translated, it gives CASSLETKNTGELFF. The full variable domain, in which reference TRBV5-4 and TRBJ2-2 provide the parts outside the CDR3, is ETGVTQSPTHLIKTRGQQVTLRCSSQSGHNTVSWYQQALGQGPQFIFQYYREEENGRGNFPPRFSGLQFPNYSSELNVNALELDDSALYLCASSLETKNTGELFFGEGSRLTVL.

The table lists this clonotype with many counts. The rearrangement uses TRBV9 and TRBJ1-4, with TRBD1 identical over 8 bases. There are 13 residues in the CDR3. Per germline, CDR1 SGDLS and CDR2 YYNGEE. The V segment lost 3 bases and the J segment 10 bases; nucleotides outside the gene matches: 5. CDR3 in DNA: TGTGCCAGCAGCGCCCCCGACAGGGGAAAACTGTTTTTT. Protein product: CASSAPDRGKLFF.

This clonotype showed up just a few times. V usage is TRBV7-9 and J usage is TRBJ2-3; D unresolved. CDR1 and CDR2 from the germline V gene are SEHNR and FQNEAQ (reference sequence). Trimming took off 5 bases at V and 2 bases at J, with 11 bases between the two ends. This CDR3 contains 14 residues. The CDR3 protein is CASSRSVPTDTQYF. The DNA of the CDR3 is TGTGCCAGCAGCCGATCGGTACCCACAGATACGCAGTATTTT.

In this sample, this clonotype turned up a few times. A much larger clone is a single base away; this may be a read error. This CDR3 reads CACSYGDRTNYGYTF. DNA of the CDR3: TGTGCCTGCAGTTACGGGGACAGGACAAACTATGGCTACACCTTC. The chain couples TRBV6-6 to TRBJ1-2; 8 bases match TRBD1. The V gene's germline CDR1 is MNHNY and CDR2 SVGAGI (reference sequence). This CDR3 has 15 residues.

A word on this clonotype: This is likely a read error, given that the CDR3 carries no conserved phenylalanine or tryptophan at its end. The genes are TRBV12-3 or TRBV12-4 and TRBJ2-6, with D hard to call. The CDR3 covers 13 residues. The V end lost 8 bases, the J end lost 2 bases, and 7 bases lay between the germline ends. In DNA form, the CDR3 reads TGTGCCAGCCGGAGAGCTGGGGCCAACGTCCTGACTCAC. It translates to CASRRAGANVLTH.

This clonotype was seen just once. The DNA of the CDR3 is TGTGCCAGCAGCAGTGCTCAAGATCCGGGACAAAACTACGAGCAGTACTTC. This sequence encodes CASSSAQDPGQNYEQYF. J is TRBJ2-7 and V is TRBV7-9; tentative D call: TRBD1 (6 bases). CDR1 and CDR2 (germline): SEHNR, FQNEAQ (reference sequence). Trimming took 5 bases from V and 3 from J, leaving 23 bases between them. This CDR3 region has 17 residues. Full variable domain (remainder filled in from reference TRBV7-9 and TRBJ2-7): DTGVSQNPRHKITKRGQNVTFRCDPISEHNRLYWYRQTLGQGPEFLTYFQNEAQLEKSRLLSDRFSAERPKGSFSTLEIQRTEQGDSAMYLCASSSAQDPGQNYEQYFGPGTRLTVT.

This clonotype came up many times. V and J are TRBV25-1 and TRBJ1-3, with D unresolved. This CDR3 comprises 15 residues. Trimming took off 3 bases at V and 0 bases at J, with 9 bases between the two ends. CDR1 is MGHDK, CDR2 SYGVNS, per germline. This CDR3 reads CASSDLYFSGNTIYF. The CDR3 nucleotides read TGTGCCAGCAGTGACCTGTATTTCTCTGGAAACACCATATATTTT.